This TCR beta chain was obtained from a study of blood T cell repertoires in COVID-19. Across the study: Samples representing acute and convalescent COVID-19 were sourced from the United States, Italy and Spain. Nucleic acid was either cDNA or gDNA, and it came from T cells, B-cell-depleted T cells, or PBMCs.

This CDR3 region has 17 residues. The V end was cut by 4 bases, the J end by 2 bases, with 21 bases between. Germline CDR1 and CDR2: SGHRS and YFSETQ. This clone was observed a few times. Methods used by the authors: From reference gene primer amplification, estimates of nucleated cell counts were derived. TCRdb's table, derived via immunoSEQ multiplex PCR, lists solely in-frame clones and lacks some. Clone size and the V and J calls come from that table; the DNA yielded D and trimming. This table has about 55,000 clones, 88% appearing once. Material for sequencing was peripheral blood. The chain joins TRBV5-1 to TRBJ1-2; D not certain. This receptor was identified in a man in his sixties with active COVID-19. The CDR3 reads CASSRGSVLGANYGYTF. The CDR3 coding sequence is TGCGCCAGCAGCCGAGGGAGTGTGCTGGGAGCAAACTATGGCTACACCTTC.